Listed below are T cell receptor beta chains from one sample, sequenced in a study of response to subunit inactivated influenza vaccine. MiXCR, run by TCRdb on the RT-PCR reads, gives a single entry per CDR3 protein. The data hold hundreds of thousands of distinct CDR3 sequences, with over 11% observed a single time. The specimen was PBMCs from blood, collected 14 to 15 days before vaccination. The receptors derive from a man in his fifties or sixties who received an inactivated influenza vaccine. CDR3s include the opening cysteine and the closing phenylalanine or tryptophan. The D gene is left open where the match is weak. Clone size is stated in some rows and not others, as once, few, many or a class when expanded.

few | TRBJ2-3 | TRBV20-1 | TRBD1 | CSAITDRVIPDTQYF | TGCAGTGCTATTACGGACAGGGTGATTCCAGATACGCAGTATTTT
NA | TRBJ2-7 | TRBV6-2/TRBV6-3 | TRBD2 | CASKQAGGSYEQYF | TGTGCCAGCAAACAGGCGGGAGGCTCCTACGAGCAGTACTTC
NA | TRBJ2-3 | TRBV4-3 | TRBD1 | CASSQEVPTGGPDTQYF | TGCGCCAGCAGCCAAGAGGTGCCGACAGGGGGCCCAGATACGCAGTATTTT
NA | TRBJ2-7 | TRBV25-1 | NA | CASSYTAAEQYF | TGTGCCAGCAGCTACACCGCGGCCGAGCAGTACTTC
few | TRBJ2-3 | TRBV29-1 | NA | CSQRTVLTDTQYF | TGCAGCCAACGCACGGTTCTCACAGATACGCAGTATTTT
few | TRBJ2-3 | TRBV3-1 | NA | CASSQPGIRTDTQYF | TGTGCCAGCAGCCAACCAGGGATACGCACAGATACGCAGTATTTT
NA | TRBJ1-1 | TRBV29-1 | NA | CSVGGGGQNTEAFF | TGCAGCGTGGGGGGTGGGGGCCAGAACACTGAAGCTTTCTTT
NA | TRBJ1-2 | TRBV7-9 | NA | CASSLVQSNYGYTF | TGTGCCAGCAGCTTAGTCCAGTCCAACTATGGCTACACCTTC
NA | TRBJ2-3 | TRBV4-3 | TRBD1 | CASSQETGVSTDTQYF | TGCGCCAGCAGCCAAGAAACAGGGGTTAGCACAGATACGCAGTATTTT
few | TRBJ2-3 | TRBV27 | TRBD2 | CASSLSSGRWIDTQYF | TGTGCCAGCAGTTTATCTAGCGGGAGATGGATTGATACGCAGTATTTT
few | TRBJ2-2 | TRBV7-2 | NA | CASTTRGVPLNTGELFF | TGTGCCAGCACCACAAGGGGGGTGCCTTTGAACACCGGGGAGCTGTTTTTT
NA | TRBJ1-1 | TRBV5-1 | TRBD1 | CASSSRGGLTEAFF | TGCGCCAGCAGCTCCCGAGGGGGCCTCACTGAAGCTTTCTTT
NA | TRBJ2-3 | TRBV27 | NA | CASSLEQGSTDTQYF | TGTGCCAGCAGTTTAGAACAGGGCAGCACAGATACGCAGTATTTT
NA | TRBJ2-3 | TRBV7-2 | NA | CASSASPLYRDTQYF | TGTGCCAGCAGCGCAAGCCCGCTTTATCGAGATACGCAGTATTTT
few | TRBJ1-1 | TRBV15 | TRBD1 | CATSRGGTGAGEAFF | TGTGCCACCAGCAGAGGAGGAACAGGGGCAGGTGAAGCTTTCTTT
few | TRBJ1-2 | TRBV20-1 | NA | CSASSREGFTF | TGCAGTGCTAGTTCCAGGGAGGGGTTTACCTTC
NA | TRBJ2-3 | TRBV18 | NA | CASSPRFAGSTDTQYF | TGTGCCAGCTCACCACGCTTCGCGGGTAGCACAGATACGCAGTATTTT
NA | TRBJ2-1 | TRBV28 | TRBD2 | CASRRTSGVGNEQFF | TGTGCCAGCAGACGGACTAGCGGTGTTGGCAATGAGCAGTTCTTC
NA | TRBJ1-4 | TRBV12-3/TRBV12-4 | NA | CASSLVSQVGGKLFF | TGTGCCAGCAGTTTAGTATCACAGGTGGGGGGAAAACTGTTTTTT
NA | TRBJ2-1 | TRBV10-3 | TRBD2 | CAISEPPGLAGGNEQFF | TGTGCCATCAGTGAGCCTCCGGGACTAGCGGGAGGAAATGAGCAGTTCTTC
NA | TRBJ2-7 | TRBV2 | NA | CASRSGRLLEQSYEQYF | TGTGCCAGCAGGTCGGGACGCCTCCTTGAACAATCCTACGAGCAGTACTTC
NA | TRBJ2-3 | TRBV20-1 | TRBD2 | CSARGLAGTSTDTQYF | TGCAGTGCCCGCGGACTAGCGGGGACAAGCACAGATACGCAGTATTTT
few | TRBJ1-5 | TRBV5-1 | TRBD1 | CASSLGTTGGDQPQHF | TGCGCCAGCAGCTTGGGAACGACAGGGGGTGATCAGCCCCAGCATTTT
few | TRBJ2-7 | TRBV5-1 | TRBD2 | CASSFSSRTSGTYEQYF | TGCGCCAGCAGCTTTTCCTCCAGGACTAGCGGGACGTACGAGCAGTACTTC
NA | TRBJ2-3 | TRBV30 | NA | CAWSEVGGRGDTQYF | TGTGCCTGGAGTGAGGTGGGGGGGCGAGGAGATACGCAGTATTTT
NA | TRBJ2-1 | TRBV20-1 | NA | CSARVGSSFSYNEQFF | TGCAGTGCTAGAGTCGGCAGTAGCTTTTCCTACAATGAGCAGTTCTTC
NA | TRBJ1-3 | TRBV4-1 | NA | CASSQENLSGNTIYF | TGCGCCAGCAGCCAAGAGAACCTCTCTGGAAACACCATATATTTT
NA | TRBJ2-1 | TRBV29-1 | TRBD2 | CSVEGGLADSYNEQFF | TGCAGCGTTGAAGGCGGACTAGCGGACTCCTACAATGAGCAGTTCTTC
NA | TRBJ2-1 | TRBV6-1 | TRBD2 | CASGTGVGGDEQFF | TGTGCCAGCGGTACGGGAGTCGGGGGGGATGAGCAGTTCTTC
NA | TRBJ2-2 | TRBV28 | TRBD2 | CASSPPTSGGANTGELFF | TGTGCCAGCAGTCCCCCGACTAGCGGGGGAGCGAACACCGGGGAGCTGTTTTTT
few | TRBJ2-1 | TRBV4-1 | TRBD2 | CASSQTQGLAAAEQFF | TGCGCCAGCAGCCAAACTCAGGGACTAGCCGCCGCGGAGCAGTTCTTC
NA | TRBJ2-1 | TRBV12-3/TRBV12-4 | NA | CASTPPGTGYNEQFF | TGTGCCAGCACCCCCCCGGGAACCGGATACAATGAGCAGTTCTTC
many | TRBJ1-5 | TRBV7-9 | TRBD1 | CASSPGQGFTQPQHF | TGTGCCAGCAGTCCGGGACAGGGGTTTACCCAGCCCCAGCATTTT
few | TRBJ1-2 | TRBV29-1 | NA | CSVEDKGNYGYTF | TGCAGCGTTGAAGACAAGGGAAACTATGGCTACACCTTC
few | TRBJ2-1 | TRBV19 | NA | CASSIPPSYNEQFF | TGTGCCAGTAGTATTCCTCCTTCCTACAATGAGCAGTTCTTC
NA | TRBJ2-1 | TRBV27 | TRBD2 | CASSDGTSGDNEQFF | TGTGCCAGCAGTGACGGGACTAGCGGGGACAATGAGCAGTTCTTC
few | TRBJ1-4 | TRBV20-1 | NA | CSARDRGHYDEKLFF | TGCAGTGCTAGAGACAGGGGCCATTATGATGAAAAACTGTTTTTT
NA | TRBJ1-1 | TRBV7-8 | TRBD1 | CASSVDRAHPTEAFF | TGTGCCAGCAGCGTTGACAGGGCTCATCCCACTGAAGCTTTCTTT
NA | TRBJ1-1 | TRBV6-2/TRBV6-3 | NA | CASSYPSTEAFF | TGTGCCAGCAGTTATCCGAGCACCGAAGCTTTCTTT
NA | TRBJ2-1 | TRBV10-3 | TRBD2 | CAIHNSGGAFEQFF | TGTGCCATCCACAATAGCGGGGGGGCCTTTGAGCAGTTCTTC
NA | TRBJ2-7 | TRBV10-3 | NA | CAISENYGPYEQYF | TGTGCCATCAGTGAGAACTACGGCCCCTACGAGCAGTACTTC
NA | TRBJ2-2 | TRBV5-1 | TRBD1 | CASTLLQGAAGELFF | TGCGCCAGCACTCTCCTGCAGGGGGCCGCCGGGGAGCTGTTTTTT